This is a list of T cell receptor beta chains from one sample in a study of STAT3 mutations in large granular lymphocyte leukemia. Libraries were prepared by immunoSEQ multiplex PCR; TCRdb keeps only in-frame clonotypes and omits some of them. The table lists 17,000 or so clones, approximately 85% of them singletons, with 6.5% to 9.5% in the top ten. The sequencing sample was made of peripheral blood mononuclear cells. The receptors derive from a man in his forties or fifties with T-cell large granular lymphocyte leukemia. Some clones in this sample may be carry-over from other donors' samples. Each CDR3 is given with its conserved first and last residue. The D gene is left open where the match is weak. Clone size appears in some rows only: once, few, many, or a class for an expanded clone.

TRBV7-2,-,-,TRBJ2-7,TGTGCCAGCAGCGACGGATTGCGGGATGCCTACGAGCAGTACTTC,CASSDGLRDAYEQYF
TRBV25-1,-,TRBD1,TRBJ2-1,TGTGCCAGCAGTGGACAGGGGGCGCCCAATGAGCAGTTCTTC,CASSGQGAPNEQFF
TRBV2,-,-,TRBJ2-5,TGTGCCATCGAAGGTCGCGGGACCCAGTACTTC,CAIEGRGTQYF
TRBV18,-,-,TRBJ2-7,TGTGCCAGCTCACCACCGGACCGGTCCTACGAGCAGTACTTC,CASSPPDRSYEQYF
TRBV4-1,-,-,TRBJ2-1,TGCGCCAGCAGCCCCTTTGGAGCGGGTTACAATGAGCAGTTCTTC,CASSPFGAGYNEQFF
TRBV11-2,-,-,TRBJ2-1,TGTGCCAGCAGCTTGCTACCCGACTCCTACAATGAGCAGTTCTTC,CASSLLPDSYNEQFF
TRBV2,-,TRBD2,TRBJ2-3,TGTGCCAGCGACCCGGGAGGGGTTGGTACAGATACGCAGTATTTT,CASDPGGVGTDTQYF
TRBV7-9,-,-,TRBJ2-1,TGTGCCAGCAGCTTGGGGGGCTATGAGCAGTTCTTC,CASSLGGYEQFF
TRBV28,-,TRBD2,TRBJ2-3,TGTGCCAGCAGTACCCCCGCGGGAGGCGCAAATACGCAGTATTTT,CASSTPAGGANTQYF
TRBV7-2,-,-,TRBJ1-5,TGTGCCAGCAGCTTAGCCAGGGGCGGCAATCAGCCCCAGCATTTT,CASSLARGGNQPQHF
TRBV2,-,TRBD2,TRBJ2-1,TGTGCCAGCACCGGGACTAGCGGGACCTACAATGAGCAGTTCTTC,CASTGTSGTYNEQFF
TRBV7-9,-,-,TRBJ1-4,TGTGCCAGCAGCGGACACCTTGAAAAACTGTTTTTT,CASSGHLEKLFF
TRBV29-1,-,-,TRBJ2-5,TGCAGCGTTGAAGAGAGTAGCCGGGGGGAGACCCAGTACTTC,CSVEESSRGETQYF
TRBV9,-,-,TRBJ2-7,TGTGCCAGCAGCGTAGGGACGACCAAATACGAGCAGTACTTC,CASSVGTTKYEQYF
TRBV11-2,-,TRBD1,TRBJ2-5,TGTGCCAGCAGCTTACGAGGGGGCACGGAGACCCAGTACTTC,CASSLRGGTETQYF
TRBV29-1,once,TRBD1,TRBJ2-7,TGCAGCGCCGCGGCGCGGACAGGGGGCAACGAGCAGTACTTC,CSAAARTGGNEQYF
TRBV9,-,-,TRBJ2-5,TGTGCCAGCAGCGTGAAGACTGGGGAGACCCAGTACTTC,CASSVKTGETQYF
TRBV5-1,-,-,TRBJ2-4,TGCGCCAGCAGCATTGGGGGTACGGGGGACATTCAGTACTTC,CASSIGGTGDIQYF
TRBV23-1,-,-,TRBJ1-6,TGCGCCAGCAGTCCCCAGGTGGGGGGCTATAATTCACCCCTCCACTTT,CASSPQVGGYNSPLHF
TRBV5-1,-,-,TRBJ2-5,TGCGCCAGCAGCTTGTCGGGCTGGGAGACCCAGTACTTC,CASSLSGWETQYF
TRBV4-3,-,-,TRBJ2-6,TGCGCCAGCAGCCAAGTGGGCTCTGGGGCCAACGTCCTGACTTTC,CASSQVGSGANVLTF
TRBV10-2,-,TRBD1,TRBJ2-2,TGCGCCAGCAGTGACCCGGAGGACAGGGGGCTAGCGGGGTCCGGGGAGCTGTTTTTT,CASSDPEDRGLAGSGELFF
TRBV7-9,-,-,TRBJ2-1,TGTGCCAGCAGCTTAGCAGGGCGGGCGTACAATGAGCAGTTCTTC,CASSLAGRAYNEQFF
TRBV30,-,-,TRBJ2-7,TGTGCCTGGAGCAAAAGTCTCGAGCAGTACTTC,CAWSKSLEQYF
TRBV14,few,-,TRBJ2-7,TGTGCCAGCAGCCCCGCTGGGGGAGGCTACGAGCAGTACTTC,CASSPAGGGYEQYF
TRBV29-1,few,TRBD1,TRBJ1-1,TGCAGCGTCAGAGGACAGGAGATGACTGAAGCTTTCTTT,CSVRGQEMTEAFF
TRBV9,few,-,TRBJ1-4,TGTGCCAGCAGCGTAGAGGTTGAAGCGGCAAAACTGTTTTTT,CASSVEVEAAKLFF
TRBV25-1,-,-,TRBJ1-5,TGTGCCAGCAGTCCCGGGGTAAACGGGAGCAATCAGCCCCAGCATTTT,CASSPGVNGSNQPQHF
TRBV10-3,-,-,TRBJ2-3,TGTGCCATCAGTGCTTGGTCCTCAAACTTCACCCCCACAGATACGCAGTATTTT,CAISAWSSNFTPTDTQYF
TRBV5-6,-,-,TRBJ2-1,TGTGCCAGCAGCTCGACCACATACAATGAGCAGTTCTTC,CASSSTTYNEQFF
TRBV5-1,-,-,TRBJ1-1,TGCGCCAGCAGCTTGGGTACGGGGCTTAGTATGGCTTTCTTT,CASSLGTGLSMAFF
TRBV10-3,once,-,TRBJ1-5,TGTGCCATCAGTACGGAGGGCGATCAGCCCCAGCATTTT,CAISTEGDQPQHF
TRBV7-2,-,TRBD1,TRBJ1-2,TGTGCCAGCAGCCCGGGGACAGGGCGTGGCTACACCTTC,CASSPGTGRGYTF
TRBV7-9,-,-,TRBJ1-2,TGTGCCAGCAGCTTCGGGGACTATGGCTACACCTTC,CASSFGDYGYTF
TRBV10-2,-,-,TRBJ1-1,TGCGCCAGCAGCCAACCCCCTGGGGGGACTGAAGCTTTCTTT,CASSQPPGGTEAFF
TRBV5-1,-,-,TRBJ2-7,TGCGCCAGCAGCTTGGACTCGGGTTCAGGCGAGCGGTACTTC,CASSLDSGSGERYF